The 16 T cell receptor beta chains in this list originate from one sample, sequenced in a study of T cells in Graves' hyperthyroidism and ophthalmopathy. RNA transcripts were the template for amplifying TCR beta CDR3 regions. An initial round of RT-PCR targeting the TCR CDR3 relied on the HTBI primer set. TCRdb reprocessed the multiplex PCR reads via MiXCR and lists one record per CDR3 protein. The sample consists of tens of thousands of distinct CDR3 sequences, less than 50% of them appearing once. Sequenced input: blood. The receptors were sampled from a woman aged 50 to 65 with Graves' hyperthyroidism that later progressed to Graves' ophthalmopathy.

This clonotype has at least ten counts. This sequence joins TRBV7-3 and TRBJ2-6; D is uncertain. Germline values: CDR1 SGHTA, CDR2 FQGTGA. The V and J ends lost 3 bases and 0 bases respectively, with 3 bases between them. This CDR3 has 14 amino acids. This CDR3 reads CASSLSSGANVLTF. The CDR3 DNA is TGTGCCAGCAGCTTGAGCTCTGGGGCCAACGTCCTGACTTTC.

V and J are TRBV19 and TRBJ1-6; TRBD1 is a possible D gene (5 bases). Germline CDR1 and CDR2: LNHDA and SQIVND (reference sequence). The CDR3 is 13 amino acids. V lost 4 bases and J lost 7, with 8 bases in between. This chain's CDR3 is CASSSKGNSPLHF. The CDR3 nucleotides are TGTGCCAGTAGTAGTAAGGGGAATTCACCCCTCCACTTT. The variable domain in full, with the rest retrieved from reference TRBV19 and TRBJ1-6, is DGGITQSPKYLFRKEGQNVTLSCEQNLNHDAMYWYRQDPGQGLRLIYYSQIVNDFQKGDIAEGYSVSREKKESFPLTVTSAQKNPTAFYLCASSSKGNSPLHFGNGTRLTVT.

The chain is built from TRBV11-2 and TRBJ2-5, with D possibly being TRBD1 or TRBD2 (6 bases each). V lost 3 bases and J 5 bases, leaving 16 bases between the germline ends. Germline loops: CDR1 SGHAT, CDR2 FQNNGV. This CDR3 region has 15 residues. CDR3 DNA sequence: TGTGCCAGCAGCTTCCGACAGGAGGGGTGGGAGACCCAGTACTTC. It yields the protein CASSFRQEGWETQYF.

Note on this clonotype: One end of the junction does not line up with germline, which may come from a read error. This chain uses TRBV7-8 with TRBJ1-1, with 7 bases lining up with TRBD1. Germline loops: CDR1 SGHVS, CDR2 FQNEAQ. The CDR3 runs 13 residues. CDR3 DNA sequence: TGTGCCAGCAGCATTGCGACAGGGACTGAAGCATTCTTT. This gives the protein CASSIATGTEAFF.

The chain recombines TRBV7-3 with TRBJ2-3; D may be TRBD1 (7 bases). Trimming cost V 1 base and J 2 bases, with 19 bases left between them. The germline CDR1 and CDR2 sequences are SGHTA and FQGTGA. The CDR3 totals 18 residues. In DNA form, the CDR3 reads TGTGCCAGCAGCTTAATTCTGGGGAGCAGGGGGGACACAGATACGCAGTATTTT. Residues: CASSLILGSRGDTDTQYF. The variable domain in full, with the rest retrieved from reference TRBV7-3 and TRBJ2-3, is GAGVSQTPSNKVTEKGKYVELRCDPISGHTALYWYRQSLGQGPEFLIYFQGTGAADDSGLPNDRFFAVRPEGSVSTLKIQRTERGDSAVYLCASSLILGSRGDTDTQYFGPGTRLTVL.

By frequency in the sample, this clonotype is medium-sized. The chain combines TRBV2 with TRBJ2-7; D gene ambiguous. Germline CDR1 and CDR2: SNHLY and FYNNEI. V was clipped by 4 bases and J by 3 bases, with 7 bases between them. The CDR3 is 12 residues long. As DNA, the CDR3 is TGTGCCAGCAGTGCTGACTTCTACGAGCAGTACTTC. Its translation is CASSADFYEQYF.

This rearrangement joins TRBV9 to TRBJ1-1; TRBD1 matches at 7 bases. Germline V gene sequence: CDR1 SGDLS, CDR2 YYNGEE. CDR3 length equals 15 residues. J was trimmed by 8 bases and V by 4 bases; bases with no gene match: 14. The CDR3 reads CASSRTWGQREEAFF. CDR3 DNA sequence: TGTGCCAGCAGCCGTACCTGGGGACAGCGGGAGGAAGCTTTCTTT. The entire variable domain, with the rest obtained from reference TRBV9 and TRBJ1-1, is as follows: DSGVTQTPKHLITATGQRVTLRCSPRSGDLSVYWYQQSLDQGLQFLIQYYNGEERAKGNILERFSAQQFPDLHSELNLSSLELGDSALYFCASSRTWGQREEAFFGQGTRLTVV.

The CDR3 protein is CASSPTGGGGGYTF. CDR3 sequence (DNA): TGTGCCAGCAGTCCTACAGGGGGAGGAGGTGGCTACACCTTC. V gene TRBV7-2 combines with J gene TRBJ1-2; 8 positions match TRBD1. The CDR3 contains 14 residues. The germline CDR1 and CDR2 sequences are SGHTA and FQGNSA. V lost 6 bases and J lost 7; bases outside the gene matches: 10.

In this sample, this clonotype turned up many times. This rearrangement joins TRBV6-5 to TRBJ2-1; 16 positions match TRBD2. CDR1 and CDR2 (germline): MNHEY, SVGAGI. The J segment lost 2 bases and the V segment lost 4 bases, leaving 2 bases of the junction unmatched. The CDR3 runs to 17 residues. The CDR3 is CASSSGTSGRAYNEQFF. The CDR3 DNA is TGTGCCAGCAGTTCCGGGACTAGCGGGAGGGCCTACAATGAGCAGTTCTTC.

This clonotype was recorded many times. The CDR3 nucleotides read TGCAGTGCTACCATAGCGGTTTCCTACAATGAGCAGTTCTTC. It codes for CSATIAVSYNEQFF. The gene calls are TRBV20-1 and TRBJ2-1; maybe TRBD2 (6 bases). Trimming took 4 bases from V and 1 from J, leaving 11 bases between them. Per the germline V gene, CDR1 is DFQATT and CDR2 is SNEGSKA (reference sequence). The CDR3 loop spans 14 amino acids.

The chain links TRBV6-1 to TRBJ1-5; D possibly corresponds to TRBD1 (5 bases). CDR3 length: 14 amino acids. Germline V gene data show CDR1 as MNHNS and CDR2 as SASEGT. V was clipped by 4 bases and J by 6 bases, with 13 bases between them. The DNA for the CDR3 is TGTGCCAGCAGTGTGGGGCACGGAGGTCAGCCCCAGCATTTT. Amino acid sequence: CASSVGHGGQPQHF.

The CDR3 reads CAIGPKEGGVYEQYF. CDR3 in DNA: TGTGCCATCGGCCCAAAGGAAGGGGGCGTCTACGAGCAGTACTTC. The chain joins TRBV19 to TRBJ2-7, with 7 bases aligning to TRBD1. Germline assignment: CDR1 LNHDA and CDR2 SQIVND (reference sequence). The J segment lost 3 bases and the V segment lost 10 bases, leaving 15 bases of the junction unmatched. This CDR3 contains 15 residues.

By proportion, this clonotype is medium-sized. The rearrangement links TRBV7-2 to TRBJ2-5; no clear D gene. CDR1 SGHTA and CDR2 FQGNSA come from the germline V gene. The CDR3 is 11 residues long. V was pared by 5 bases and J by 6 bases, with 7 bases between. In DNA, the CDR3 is TGTGCCAGCAGCCAACGACAGACCCAGTACTTC. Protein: CASSQRQTQYF.

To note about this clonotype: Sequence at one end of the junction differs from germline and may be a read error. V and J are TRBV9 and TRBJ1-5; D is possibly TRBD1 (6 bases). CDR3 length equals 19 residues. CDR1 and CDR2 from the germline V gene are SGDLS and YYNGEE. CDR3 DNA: TGTGCCAGCAGCGTAGATCCGGGGGCTGGGGTGACCTACAATGAGCCCCAGCATTTT. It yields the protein CASSVDPGAGVTYNEPQHF.

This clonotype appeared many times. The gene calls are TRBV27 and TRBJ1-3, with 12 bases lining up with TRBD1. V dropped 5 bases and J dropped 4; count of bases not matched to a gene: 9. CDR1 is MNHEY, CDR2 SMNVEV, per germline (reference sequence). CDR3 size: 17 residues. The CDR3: CASSQNGDRGPGNTIYF. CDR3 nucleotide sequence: TGTGCCAGCAGTCAAAACGGGGACAGGGGGCCCGGAAACACCATATATTTT.

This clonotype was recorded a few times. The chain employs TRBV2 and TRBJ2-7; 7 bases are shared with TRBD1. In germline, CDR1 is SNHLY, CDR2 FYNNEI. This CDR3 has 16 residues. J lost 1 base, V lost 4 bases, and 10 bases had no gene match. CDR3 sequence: CASSASRDSISYEQYF. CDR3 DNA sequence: TGTGCCAGCAGTGCTAGCCGGGACAGTATATCCTACGAGCAGTACTTC.